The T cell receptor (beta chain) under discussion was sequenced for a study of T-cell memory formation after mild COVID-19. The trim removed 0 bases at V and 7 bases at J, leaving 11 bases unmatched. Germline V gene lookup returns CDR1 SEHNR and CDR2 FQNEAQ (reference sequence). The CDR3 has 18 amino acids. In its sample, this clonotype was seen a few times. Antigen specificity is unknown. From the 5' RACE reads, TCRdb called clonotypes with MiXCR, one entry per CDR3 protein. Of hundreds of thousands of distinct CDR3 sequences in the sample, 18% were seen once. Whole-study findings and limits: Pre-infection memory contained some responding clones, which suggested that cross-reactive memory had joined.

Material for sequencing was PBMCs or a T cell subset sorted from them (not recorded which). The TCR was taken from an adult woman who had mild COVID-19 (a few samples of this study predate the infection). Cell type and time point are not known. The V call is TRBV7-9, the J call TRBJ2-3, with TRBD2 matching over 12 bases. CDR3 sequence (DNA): TGTGCCAGCAGCTTAGCTAGCCTTGTGACTAGCGGGAGTTATACGCAGTATTTT. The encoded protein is CASSLASLVTSGSYTQYF.